The 3 T cell receptor beta chains below were found in one sample sequenced in a study of cytomegalovirus exposure and HLA in healthy donors (dated by TCRdb to 2015 to 2018). The library was obtained by the immunoSEQ multiplex PCR assay. For the multiplex PCR, a mixture combining 60 forward primers for TCR Vbeta segments and 13 reverse primers for TCR Jbeta segments was used. Here the immuneACCESS table is served through TCRdb, limited to in-frame sequences with V and J called. Missing clones are a known gap in these copies; in checked studies unresolved V genes cover under half, and the rest lacks a known reason. The sample records about 120,000 clones, around 86% of which are singletons. Less than 2.5% of the sample is held by the ten biggest clonotypes. The source material was PBMCs. Receptors were obtained from a woman aged 40 to 50 in good health and CMV-seronegative.

The rearrangement links TRBV25-1 to TRBJ2-1, with D unclear. The germline CDR1 and CDR2 sequences are MGHDK and SYGVNS. This CDR3 comprises 14 residues. The V and J ends lost 2 bases and 5 bases respectively, with 10 bases between them. In DNA form, the CDR3 reads TGTGCCAGCAGTGAAGAGGAACACAACAATGAGCAGTTCTTC. It codes for CASSEEEHNNEQFF.

This chain uses TRBV2 with TRBJ2-7; the D gene is possibly TRBD2 (6 bases). Trimming removed 7 bases at V and 2 bases at J, with 9 bases between. This CDR3 has 12 amino acids. The V gene's germline CDR1 is SNHLY and CDR2 FYNNEI. Written as DNA, the CDR3 is TGTGCCAGCACGAGACTAGCCTACGAGCAGTACTTC. Protein product: CASTRLAYEQYF.

The rearrangement joins TRBV14 to TRBJ2-7, with a weak D call TRBD1 (5 bases). The length of the CDR3 is 14 residues. Germline V gene sequence: CDR1 SGHDN, CDR2 FVKESK. V lost 3 bases to trimming and J lost 3 bases, with 12 bases between them. As DNA, the CDR3 is TGTGCCAGCAGCCAGGGGCCCAAACACTACGAGCAGTACTTC. The encoded protein is CASSQGPKHYEQYF.